This TCR beta chain came from a study of shared T cell receptors in the human thymus. Per germline, CDR1 MGHRA and CDR2 YSYEKL. This CDR3 is built from 21 residues. With 0 bases clipped from V and 5 bases from J, the junction kept 13 bases outside the gene matches. Sequenced by immunoSEQ multiplex PCR; TCRdb stores in-frame clones only, minus some. The repertoire holds hundreds of thousands of clones, with around three quarters as singletons. Another study also made use of these data, one on human thymus T cells. That paper notes: Usage of V and J genes appeared biased in thymic and blood repertoires.

This TCR was recovered from a boy in the first two years of life with a congenital heart defect. The chain recombines TRBV4-1 with TRBJ2-2; TRBD2 matches 15 bases. Sequenced: thymocytes. The CDR3: CASSQDGTSGRSPPWTGELFF. The CDR3 DNA reads TGCGCCAGCAGCCAAGATGGGACTAGCGGGAGGTCACCTCCGTGGACCGGGGAGCTGTTTTTT.